This record concerns one TCR beta chain sequence. Its specificity is unknown. The data are from a study of T cell responses to AZD1222 COVID-19 vaccine. General study results and limits: A reported finding is that nearly half of spike-specific TCRs target unmutated variant regions. Regions 160-218 and 743-854 dominated among vaccine-associated CD4 TCRs spanning spike. Vaccination with two AZD1222 doses was followed by a rise in Spike-specific TCR breadth and depth.

Sequencing was performed with immunoSEQ multiplex PCR; in TCRdb, only in-frame clones are kept and a portion is missing. The sample yields over 100,000 clones, 70% to 90% seen once. Per the germline V gene, CDR1 is LNHDA and CDR2 is SQIVND (reference sequence). CDR3 length equals 14 residues. Trimming shortened V by 5 bases and J by 7 bases, and 18 bases separated the two germline ends. The TCR sequence derives from an adult in good health. Sequences were derived from peripheral blood, sampled on day 0 of AZD1222 vaccination. The J gene is TRBJ2-7, the V gene TRBV19, with D perhaps matching TRBD1 or TRBD2 (7 bases each). CDR3 in DNA: TGTGCCAGTAGTCCCCGGGGAGGGGGCGAGGAGCAGTACTTC. Amino acids: CASSPRGGGEEQYF.